This T cell receptor (beta chain) was identified during a study of blood T cell repertoires in COVID-19. Study information: The origin of the acute and convalescent COVID-19 samples was the United States, Italy and Spain. T cells, B-cell-depleted T cells, or PBMCs supplied cDNA or gDNA.

The germline V and J ends were trimmed by 3 bases and 3 bases, with 12 bases remaining between them. Per the germline V gene, CDR1 is SNHLY and CDR2 is FYNNEI. The CDR3 is 14 amino acids. Original processing methods: Estimation of nucleated cell counts was performed using reference gene primer amplification. Some clones are missing from TCRdb's copy, which holds only in-frame ones; the method was immunoSEQ multiplex PCR. The V and J calls and the clone size are those of that table, but D and trimming were determined from the DNA. The sample holds 25,000 to 35,000 clones; under 85% are singletons and the top ten take roughly 43%. This clone was found once.

The TCR sequence derives from a woman older than 75 with acute or convalescent COVID-19. Sequenced: peripheral blood. This chain joins TRBV2 and TRBJ2-7, with D tentatively TRBD2 (5 bases). CDR3 coding DNA: TGTGCCAGCAGTGACCTCGGGATACTCTACGAGCAGTACTTC. Its protein is CASSDLGILYEQYF.